The 25 T cell receptor beta chains given below trace back to one sample, sequenced in a study of T cell responses to AZD1222 COVID-19 vaccine. Using immunoSEQ multiplex PCR, the repertoire was profiled, and TCRdb retains in-frame clones only, with some absent. The repertoire holds 150,000 to 200,000 clones, with more than 90% as singletons. Here the sequenced sample was peripheral blood, taken on day 0 of AZD1222 vaccination. The receptor set was obtained from an adult in good health.

The rearrangement links TRBV5-1 to TRBJ2-3; 10 nucleotides align to TRBD2. Losses at the gene ends were 4 bases for V and 0 bases for J; bases not matched to a gene: 2. The CDR3 spans 15 residues. The germline V gene has CDR1 SGHRS and CDR2 YFSETQ. CDR3 bases: TGCGCCAGCAGCCTTAGCGGGGGGAGCACAGATACGCAGTATTTT. It translates to CASSLSGGSTDTQYF.

The V and J genes are TRBV6-1 and TRBJ2-3; no firm D call. The V gene lost 3 bases and the J gene lost 3 bases, with 7 bases spanning the gap. Per the germline V gene, CDR1 is MNHNS and CDR2 is SASEGT. The CDR3 totals 13 residues. CDR3 DNA: TGTGCCAGCAGTGATCGTGGAACAGATACGCAGTATTTT. Protein product: CASSDRGTDTQYF.

This chain uses TRBV3-1 (or the pseudogene TRBV3-2) with TRBJ1-2; TRBD1 matches at 7 bases. The germline V gene has CDR1 LGHDT and CDR2 YNNKEL (reference sequence). The junction had 9 bases not matched to a gene; V was cut back by 4 bases and J by 7 bases. The CDR3 runs to 14 residues. CDR3: CASSRRQGLGGYTF. Here the CDR3 DNA reads TGTGCCAGCAGCCGTAGACAGGGTTTAGGTGGCTACACCTTC.

The genes are TRBV12-5 and TRBJ1-1; 9 bases map to TRBD1. Looked up from germline, CDR1 is LGHNT and CDR2 is FRNRAP. There are 20 residues in the CDR3. V gave up 0 bases and J gave up 4 bases; unmatched junction bases: 18. The CDR3 region is CASGLVKGDRAQRTVTEAFF. CDR3 DNA: TGTGCTAGTGGTTTGGTAAAGGGGGACAGGGCCCAGCGGACTGTCACTGAAGCTTTCTTT. The complete variable domain, with remaining parts taken from reference TRBV12-5 and TRBJ1-1, reads DARVTQTPRHKVTEMGQEVTMRCQPILGHNTVFWYRQTMMQGLELLAYFRNRAPLDDSGMPKDRFSAEMPDATLATLKIQPSEPRDSAVYFCASGLVKGDRAQRTVTEAFFGQGTRLTVV.

This clone came up once. This chain joins TRBV5-1 and TRBJ2-7, with 8 bases lining up with TRBD2. CDR3 length: 17 amino acids. Germline values: CDR1 SGHRS, CDR2 YFSETQ. The V and J ends lost 0 bases and 1 base, in that order; junction bases with no gene match: 9. The CDR3 DNA sequence: TGCGCCAGCAGCTTGGCTACTAGCGGAGGAATATCCTACGAGCAGTACTTC. It encodes CASSLATSGGISYEQYF.

The CDR3 nucleotides are TGTGCCTGGAGTGTAAAGTTACACGAGCAGTACTTC. Amino acid sequence: CAWSVKLHEQYF. V and J are TRBV30 and TRBJ2-7; unclear D gene. In germline, CDR1 is GTSNPN, CDR2 SVGIG (reference sequence). The CDR3 runs to 12 residues. Between the trimmed V and J ends, which lost 0 bases and 5 bases, there was a span of 8 bases. The full variable domain, in which reference TRBV30 and TRBJ2-7 provide the parts outside the CDR3, is SQTIHQWPATLVQPVGSPLSLECTVEGTSNPNLYWYRQAAGRGLQLLFYSVGIGQISSEVPQNLSASRPQDRQFILSSKKLLLSDSGFYLCAWSVKLHEQYFGPGTRLTVT.

The chain recombines TRBV5-1 with TRBJ1-6; D may be TRBD1 (6 bases). Germline CDR1 SGHRS, CDR2 YFSETQ. This CDR3 spans 14 amino acids. Trimming took 4 bases from V and 9 from J, leaving 14 bases between them. CDR3 amino acids: CASSAGQRSSPLHF. CDR3 DNA sequence: TGCGCCAGCAGCGCCGGACAGAGAAGTTCACCCCTCCACTTT.

The chain combines TRBV7-9 with TRBJ2-2; possible D gene TRBD1, 5 bases. Between the trimmed V and J ends, which lost 5 bases and 0 bases, there was a span of 19 bases. From germline, CDR1 is SEHNR and CDR2 FQNEAQ (reference sequence). The CDR3 covers 18 residues. CDR3 sequence reads: CASSARFDRAPNTGELFF. The CDR3, as DNA: TGTGCCAGCAGCGCGCGCTTCGACAGAGCCCCGAACACCGGGGAGCTGTTTTTT.

The rearrangement joins TRBV10-1 to TRBJ2-5, with no clear D. CDR1 WNHNN and CDR2 SYGVQD come from the germline V gene (reference sequence). Trimming cost V 1 base and J 1 base, with 13 bases left between them. There are 16 residues in the CDR3. The CDR3 sequence: CASSEWSTGTQETQYF. As DNA, the CDR3 is TGCGCCAGCAGTGAGTGGTCTACCGGAACCCAAGAGACCCAGTACTTC.

The rearrangement uses TRBV27 and TRBJ2-1; D gene unclear. Germline V lookup: CDR1 MNHEY, CDR2 SMNVEV (reference sequence). The length of the CDR3 is 16 residues. The ends were cut back, 3 bases at V and 7 bases at J, with 19 bases in the middle. CDR3: CASSFFERTLGNEQFF. For the CDR3, the DNA is TGTGCCAGCAGTTTCTTTGAGCGAACCCTAGGGAATGAGCAGTTCTTC.

The rearrangement joins TRBV4-1 to TRBJ1-6; no clear D. Looked up from germline, CDR1 is MGHRA and CDR2 is YSYEKL. Trimming stripped 0 bases from V and 0 bases from J, with 3 bases between. CDR3 length: 15 residues. CDR3 in amino acids: CASSQESSYNSPLHF. The CDR3 bases are TGCGCCAGCAGCCAAGAAAGCTCCTATAATTCACCCCTCCACTTT.

V and J are TRBV10-3 and TRBJ1-1, with a tentative D call TRBD1 (5 bases). The V and J ends lost 4 bases and 0 bases respectively, with 18 bases between them. This CDR3 has 17 amino acids. CDR1 and CDR2 (germline): ENHRY, SYGVKD. The CDR3, as DNA: TGTGCCATCAGTGGAATAGACAGCAACGACATGAACACTGAAGCTTTCTTT. Translated, it gives CAISGIDSNDMNTEAFF.

This clone is a singleton in its sample. The chain carries TRBV18 and TRBJ1-1; 8 bases are a match to TRBD1. The junction had 4 bases not matched to a gene; V was cut back by 4 bases and J by 0 bases. The germline CDR1 and CDR2 sequences are KGHSH and LQKENI. The CDR3 sequence is 15 residues long. The CDR3 coding sequence is TGTGCCAGCTCACAGGGACAGGTCATGAACACTGAAGCTTTCTTT. It translates to CASSQGQVMNTEAFF.

The chain carries TRBV18 and TRBJ1-1; D unclear. Between the trimmed V and J ends, which lost 2 bases and 0 bases, there was a span of 13 bases. The CDR3 totals 16 residues. CDR1 and CDR2 (germline): KGHSH, LQKENI. This CDR3 reads CASSPSQQFLNTEAFF. The CDR3, as DNA: TGTGCCAGCTCACCAAGTCAACAGTTCCTGAACACTGAAGCTTTCTTT. The variable domain in full, with the rest retrieved from reference TRBV18 and TRBJ1-1, is NAGVMQNPRHLVRRRGQEARLRCSPMKGHSHVYWYRQLPEEGLKFMVYLQKENIIDESGMPKERFSAEFPKEGPSILRIQQVVRGDSAAYFCASSPSQQFLNTEAFFGQGTRLTVV.

The genes are TRBV6-5 and TRBJ2-1, with D maybe TRBD2 (6 bases). Germline-derived CDR1 and CDR2 are MNHEY and SVGAGI. Trimming shortened V by 7 bases and J by 3 bases, and 13 bases separated the two germline ends. This CDR3 comprises 14 residues. In nucleotides, the CDR3 is TGTGCCAGCAAGGGACGCGGGGTCTACAATGAGCAGTTCTTC. Protein product: CASKGRGVYNEQFF.

The rearrangement joins TRBV6-5 to TRBJ1-2; 7 positions agree with TRBD1. The CDR3 length is 14 residues. CDR1 MNHEY and CDR2 SVGAGI come from the germline V gene. J was trimmed by 0 bases and V by 5 bases; bases with no gene match: 3. The DNA of the CDR3 is TGTGCCAGCAGTAGGACAGGTCCTAACTATGGCTACACCTTC. Its translation is CASSRTGPNYGYTF.

This clone was counted a few times. V is TRBV7-8 and J is TRBJ2-1; possibly TRBD2 for D (6 bases). V lost 4 bases, J lost 6 bases, and 16 bases lay in between. There are 15 residues in the CDR3. Germline lookup yields CDR1 SGHVS and CDR2 FQNEAQ. As DNA, the CDR3 is TGTGCCAGCAGCTATGGGGGAGGTTGGACCAATGAGCAGTTCTTC. Residues: CASSYGGGWTNEQFF.

The V and J genes are TRBV27 and TRBJ2-1; possibly TRBD1 or TRBD2 for D (6 bases each). The CDR3 is made up of 13 amino acids. In germline, CDR1 is MNHEY, CDR2 SMNVEV (reference sequence). V was cut by 3 bases and J by 7 bases, with 10 bases left in between. The CDR3 DNA reads as TGTGCCAGCAGTTTCCTAGGGGGGAATGAGCAGTTCTTC. It is translated as CASSFLGGNEQFF.

The chain employs TRBV3-1 (or the pseudogene TRBV3-2) and TRBJ1-4; D gene uncertain. The CDR3 consists of 14 residues. V was trimmed by 4 bases and J by 10 bases, leaving 16 bases between them. Germline V gene sequence: CDR1 LGHDT, CDR2 YNNKEL (reference sequence). The CDR3: CASSRRTLDGKLFF. As DNA, the CDR3 is TGTGCCAGCAGCCGCCGGACCCTCGACGGAAAACTGTTTTTT.

The genes are TRBV3-1 (or the pseudogene TRBV3-2) and TRBJ2-2; the match to TRBD2 covers 9 bases. The V gene's germline CDR1 is LGHDT and CDR2 YNNKEL (reference sequence). V lost 5 bases to trimming and J lost 1 base; unmatched junction nucleotides: 5. This CDR3 has 16 amino acids. CDR3 residues: CASSSAGGGNTGELFF. DNA for the CDR3: TGTGCCAGCAGCTCGGCGGGAGGGGGGAACACCGGGGAGCTGTTTTTT.

The V gene is TRBV11-3, the J gene TRBJ2-3, with 9 positions matching TRBD2. The CDR3 runs to 16 residues. Germline-derived CDR1 and CDR2 are SGHNT and YENEEA. V was clipped by 1 base and J by 2 bases; unmatched bases: 4. CDR3 loop: CASSLGLADYTDTQYF. The CDR3 DNA sequence: TGTGCCAGCAGCTTAGGACTAGCGGATTACACAGATACGCAGTATTTT.

The sample holds one count of this clone. The rearrangement joins TRBV30 to TRBJ1-2, with D tentatively TRBD1 (5 bases). Trimming took 8 bases from V and 0 from J, leaving 10 bases between them. The CDR3 covers 12 residues. Germline lookup yields CDR1 GTSNPN and CDR2 SVGIG (reference sequence). The CDR3 loop reads CASQGSNYGYTF. CDR3 nucleotide sequence: TGTGCCAGTCAGGGATCTAACTATGGCTACACCTTC.

The rearrangement joins TRBV3-1 (or the pseudogene TRBV3-2) to TRBJ1-1; maybe TRBD1 (5 bases). Trimming took 4 bases from V and 0 from J, leaving 33 bases between them. The CDR3 is 22 amino acids. Germline V gene data show CDR1 as LGHDT and CDR2 as YNNKEL (reference sequence). CDR3 sequence reads: CASSPLPGTDGVDTNMNTEAFF. CDR3 sequence (DNA): TGTGCCAGCAGCCCACTACCCGGGACGGACGGAGTCGACACCAACATGAACACTGAAGCTTTCTTT.

The gene calls are TRBV27 and TRBJ2-7, with D possibly being TRBD1 (5 bases). The ends were cut back, 3 bases at V and 5 bases at J, with 14 bases in the middle. The CDR3 extends over 14 amino acids. The germline gives CDR1 MNHEY, CDR2 SMNVEV (reference sequence). The DNA of the CDR3 is TGTGCCAGCAGTTTCGGCCAGGGATTCAACGAGCAGTACTTC. It specifies CASSFGQGFNEQYF.

The rearrangement links TRBV20-1 to TRBJ1-1; D not resolved. Germline V gene sequence: CDR1 DFQATT, CDR2 SNEGSKA (reference sequence). Trimming removed 3 bases at V and 0 bases at J, with 8 bases between. This CDR3 has 13 amino acids. DNA of the CDR3: TGCAGTGCTAGTGGGCGGGTGAACACTGAAGCTTTCTTT. It specifies CSASGRVNTEAFF.